Here is one T cell receptor beta chain with its context. Its specificity is not known. Sequencing was performed with immunoSEQ multiplex PCR; in TCRdb, only in-frame clones are kept and a portion is missing. The sample carries around 400,000 clones, roughly 90% recorded once. The data were taken from a study of Ad26.COV2.S vaccination and SARS-CoV-2 variants. For the study at large: Ad26.COV2.S given intramuscularly, once or twice 56 days apart. Study-wide points: It is possible that the TCR breadth and depth analyses underestimated the total T cell responses. Placebo recipients trailed vaccine recipients in spike-specific TCR breadth.

Specified treatment: about 20 received Ad26.COV2.S at low or high dose, single or two shots; 5 received placebo; per-sample allocation not given. Specimens were obtained on day 63 following the first vaccine or placebo injection. An Ad26 vector that expressed Wuhan-strain SARS-CoV-2 spike constituted the vaccine. The sample here was peripheral blood, taken in a trial of Ad26.COV2.S vaccine versus placebo. The TCR comes from a person aged 18 to 65 who received the Ad26.COV2.S COVID-19 vaccine or a placebo.

For the CDR3, the DNA is TGCGCCAGCAGCCAAACACTAGTGTGGCCTTACAATGAGCAGTTCTTC. This gives the protein CASSQTLVWPYNEQFF. The rearrangement uses TRBV4-1 and TRBJ2-1; weak D call: TRBD2 (5 bases). The germline gives CDR1 MGHRA, CDR2 YSYEKL. Deletions cut 2 bases from V and 4 bases from J, with 15 bases between. The CDR3 has 16 amino acids.